This T cell receptor (beta chain) derives from a study of control samples from healthy donors and cancer patients. Generated by immunoSEQ multiplex PCR, the TCRdb table keeps only in-frame clones and is missing some. Found here are about 65,000 clones, just over 90% of them singletons; the top ten hold roughly 1.2%. Germline CDR1 and CDR2: SGHNT and YENEEA. V lost 5 bases to trimming and J lost 10 bases, with 12 bases between them. The CDR3 sequence is 13 residues long. The rearrangement links TRBV11-3 to TRBJ1-6; D uncertain. This sequence originates from a woman between 50 and 59 years old with colorectal cancer. Sequenced: PBMCs. Here the CDR3 reads CASSLSALSPLHF. Written as DNA, the CDR3 is TGTGCCAGCAGCCTCAGCGCGCTATCACCCCTCCACTTT.